A single T cell receptor (beta chain) is shown here with its context. Its antigen remains unknown. This specimen belongs to a study of T cell responses to AZD1222 COVID-19 vaccine. Study-wide context: Whether given at about 4 or about 12 weeks, second doses were pooled. Study-wide findings and caveats: White British ancestry dominated among donors, who included more females, and clonal diversity was possibly underestimated.

TCRdb's copy holds only in-frame clones and misses some; the assay was immunoSEQ multiplex PCR. Of 110,000 or so clones in the sample, 87% were seen once. In germline, CDR1 is SGDLS, CDR2 YYNGEE. CDR3 size: 14 residues. J gave up 6 bases and V 3 bases, and 9 bases lay outside the gene matches. The rearrangement joins TRBV9 to TRBJ2-7, with TRBD2 matching over 7 bases. This specimen consisted of peripheral blood, obtained on day 0 of AZD1222 vaccination. This receptor was obtained from an adult in good health. The CDR3 nucleotides are TGTGCCAGCAGCGCTGGACGACTAGCCGGCGAGCAGTACTTC. Protein sequence: CASSAGRLAGEQYF.